This T cell receptor (beta chain) stems from a study of cytomegalovirus exposure and HLA in healthy donors. The PCR had 60 Vbeta and 13 Jbeta primers. Clones were sequenced by immunoSEQ multiplex PCR, and TCRdb holds only the in-frame ones, with some missing. The sample yields 150,000 to 200,000 clones, 77% seen once. V dropped 2 bases and J dropped 9; count of bases not matched to a gene: 8. Germline V gene data show CDR1 as SGHAT and CDR2 as FQNNGV. The CDR3 runs 16 residues. This chain uses TRBV11-2 with TRBJ2-1, with 12 bases lining up with TRBD2. This clonotype was obtained from a woman in her forties in good health and CMV-seropositive. The sample taken for sequencing was PBMCs. The CDR3 region is CASSLPPSGRASEQFF. The DNA for the CDR3 is TGTGCCAGCAGCTTACCACCTAGCGGGAGGGCAAGTGAGCAGTTCTTC.